This is a list of T cell receptor beta chains from one sample in a study of cytomegalovirus exposure and HLA in healthy donors. The repertoire was sequenced with immunoSEQ multiplex PCR; TCRdb's copy has only in-frame clones and lacks some. The sample records about 120,000 clones, approximately 80% being singletons. The specimen was PBMCs. These TCRs come from a male donor in good health and CMV-seropositive. Both conserved end residues are part of each CDR3. The order of the fields is CDR3 protein, CDR3 DNA, V gene, clone size, D gene, J gene. D genes are given only for firm matches. Only part of the rows carry a size: once, few, many, or a class if the clone is expanded.

CASSPDRVYGYTF TGTGCCAGCAGCCCAGACAGGGTCTATGGCTACACCTTC TRBV7-9 NA TRBD1 TRBJ1-2
CASSLVGGQSGNTIYF TGCGCCAGCAGCTTGGTCGGGGGGCAGAGTGGAAACACCATATATTTT TRBV5-1 NA NA TRBJ1-3
CASSLTDTQYF TGTGCCAGCAGCCTAACAGATACGCAGTATTTT TRBV2 NA NA TRBJ2-3
CASSERTAYGYTF TGTGCCAGCAGCGAGAGGACAGCCTATGGCTACACCTTC TRBV2 NA NA TRBJ1-2
CASSLVRDTRNSPLHF TGTGCCAGCAGCTTGGTAAGGGACACGAGGAATTCACCCCTCCACTTT TRBV5-6 NA NA TRBJ1-6
CATSRDAGARTGELFF TGTGCCACCAGCAGAGATGCAGGGGCGCGAACCGGGGAGCTGTTTTTT TRBV15 NA NA TRBJ2-2
CASSRGQQILEQYF TGTGCCAGCAGCCGGGGACAGCAAATCCTCGAGCAGTACTTC TRBV13 once TRBD1 TRBJ2-7
CSVGAPGSRRGQYF TGCAGCGTTGGGGCTCCGGGGTCACGACGGGGCCAGTACTTC TRBV29-1 NA NA TRBJ2-5
CASSQVGLAGPNEQFF TGTGCCAGCAGCCAAGTAGGACTAGCGGGCCCCAATGAGCAGTTCTTC TRBV14 NA TRBD2 TRBJ2-1
CSVEDPQGTGRAGELFF TGCAGCGTTGAAGACCCCCAGGGGACAGGGAGAGCCGGGGAGCTGTTTTTT TRBV29-1 NA TRBD1 TRBJ2-2
CSVASGSDIQYF TGCAGCGTGGCTAGCGGGAGTGACATTCAGTACTTC TRBV29-1 NA TRBD2 TRBJ2-4
CASSLTIGGLASEQFF TGTGCCAGCAGCTTAACAATTGGGGGACTAGCGAGTGAGCAGTTCTTC TRBV7-3 few TRBD2 TRBJ2-1
CASSQDPAGLAGVNEQFF TGCGCCAGCAGCCAAGATCCCGCAGGGCTAGCGGGAGTCAATGAGCAGTTCTTC TRBV4-1 few TRBD2 TRBJ2-1
CASTRTGVNQPQHF TGTGCCAGCACCCGAACAGGGGTCAATCAGCCCCAGCATTTT TRBV2 NA TRBD1 TRBJ1-5
CASSRQEHYGYTF TGTGCCAGCAGTAGACAAGAACACTATGGCTACACCTTC TRBV7-9 NA NA TRBJ1-2
CASSVSGTQETQYF TGTGCCAGTAGTGTTAGCGGAACCCAAGAGACCCAGTACTTC TRBV19 NA NA TRBJ2-5
CASSLYGSSYNEQFF TGTGCCAGCAGCTTATACGGGAGCTCCTACAATGAGCAGTTCTTC TRBV7-9 NA NA TRBJ2-1
CASSFRLAGGTDTQYF TGCGCCAGCAGCTTTAGACTAGCGGGTGGCACAGATACGCAGTATTTT TRBV5-1 NA TRBD2 TRBJ2-3
CASSWARNTEAFF TGTGCCAGCAGCTGGGCCAGGAACACTGAAGCTTTCTTT TRBV7-7 NA NA TRBJ1-1
CASSSGEETQYF TGTGCCAGCAGCTCAGGGGAAGAGACCCAGTACTTC TRBV28 NA NA TRBJ2-5
CASSIDLSGSYQETQYF TGTGCCAGTAGTATAGATCTAAGCGGAAGTTACCAAGAGACCCAGTACTTC TRBV19 NA NA TRBJ2-5
CASSLVPPGLQETQYF TGCGCCAGCAGCTTGGTACCGCCAGGCCTCCAAGAGACCCAGTACTTC TRBV5-1 NA NA TRBJ2-5
CSGIQGTNYGYTF TGCAGCGGGATACAGGGGACTAACTATGGCTACACCTTC TRBV29-1 NA TRBD1 TRBJ1-2
CASSFLAGVNEQFF TGTGCCAGCAGCTTCCTAGCGGGGGTGAATGAGCAGTTCTTC TRBV13 NA TRBD2 TRBJ2-1
CASSSRGVRDTQYF TGCGCCAGCAGCTCCAGGGGGGTAAGAGATACGCAGTATTTT TRBV5-1 NA NA TRBJ2-3
CASGLVRGAGKLGVDGYTF TGTGCTAGTGGTTTGGTACGGGGGGCAGGGAAGCTGGGTGTGGATGGCTACACCTTC TRBV12-5 few NA TRBJ1-2
CASSTGTTNTGELFF TGTGCCAGTAGTACCGGGACAACGAACACCGGGGAGCTGTTTTTT TRBV19 NA NA TRBJ2-2
CASSHPPDRAKSGELFF TGCGCCAGCAGCCACCCACCGGACAGGGCTAAGTCCGGGGAGCTGTTTTTT TRBV4-1 NA TRBD1 TRBJ2-2
CASSSGQGDNQPQHF TGCGCCAGCAGCTCGGGACAGGGCGACAATCAGCCCCAGCATTTT TRBV5-1 once TRBD1 TRBJ1-5
CASSLGGSAGEQYF TGTGCCAGCAGCTTAGGTGGCTCTGCGGGAGAGCAGTACTTC TRBV7-2 NA NA TRBJ2-7
CASSLGTVGGYTF TGCGCCAGCAGCTTGGGGACAGTAGGCGGCTACACCTTC TRBV5-1 NA NA TRBJ1-2
CASGLTGDEQYF TGTGCCAGCGGATTAACAGGGGACGAGCAGTACTTC TRBV7-9 NA TRBD1 TRBJ2-7
CASSLQGRSTF TGTGCCAGCAGTTTGCAGGGTCGCTCCACCTTC TRBV28 NA NA TRBJ1-2
CASSLSMTSGTDTQYF TGCGCCAGCAGTTTGTCAATGACTAGCGGAACAGATACGCAGTATTTT TRBV5-1 NA TRBD2 TRBJ2-3
CASSLSPTVTQYF TGTGCCAGCAGTTTATCGCCCACGGTTACGCAGTATTTT TRBV28 NA NA TRBJ2-3
CSVSGGQSYEQYF TGCAGCGTTTCGGGTGGACAAAGCTACGAGCAGTACTTC TRBV29-1 NA NA TRBJ2-7
CASSLQIAGWGDNEQFF TGCGCCAGCAGCTTGCAAATAGCGGGATGGGGCGACAATGAGCAGTTCTTC TRBV5-1 NA TRBD2 TRBJ2-1
CASRPTGLPYGYTF TGTGCCAGCAGACCTACAGGGTTGCCCTATGGCTACACCTTC TRBV28 NA NA TRBJ1-2
CASSSLGAGYNEQFF TGTGCCAGCAGCTCCCTGGGGGCGGGTTACAATGAGCAGTTCTTC TRBV11-3 NA NA TRBJ2-1
CASSSQGNEQFF TGTGCCAGCAGTTCACAGGGCAATGAGCAGTTCTTC TRBV6-5 NA NA TRBJ2-1
CASSPPGGETQYF TGTGCCAGCTCACCACCAGGGGGAGAGACCCAGTACTTC TRBV18 NA NA TRBJ2-5
CASSLTSGSVDTQYF TGTGCCAGCAGCCTAACTAGCGGGAGTGTGGATACGCAGTATTTT TRBV7-9 NA TRBD2 TRBJ2-3
CASSRGQSTDTQYF TGTGCCAGCAGCAGGGGACAAAGCACAGATACGCAGTATTTT TRBV28 NA NA TRBJ2-3
CASSLRRVSETQYF TGTGCCAGCAGCCTCCGTAGAGTATCAGAGACCCAGTACTTC TRBV11-2 NA NA TRBJ2-5
CASSSDRDSPLHF TGTGCCAGCAGCTCCGACAGAGATTCACCCCTCCACTTT TRBV7-3 NA NA TRBJ1-6
CASSQSGESSGYTF TGCGCCAGCAGCCAATCTGGAGAGTCCTCTGGCTACACCTTC TRBV4-1 NA NA TRBJ1-2
CASSQDTSSYNEQFF TGCGCCAGCAGCCAGGACACCAGCTCCTACAATGAGCAGTTCTTC TRBV5-1 NA NA TRBJ2-1
CASRSTDEQFF TGTGCCAGCAGGTCTACCGATGAGCAGTTCTTC TRBV2 few NA TRBJ2-1
CSSSLPQFGRSQETQYF TGTTCCAGCAGCCTCCCCCAATTTGGTCGGTCTCAAGAGACCCAGTACTTC TRBV7-9 NA NA TRBJ2-5
CASSERTGYSPLHF TGTGCCAGCAGTGAGAGGACAGGCTATTCACCCCTCCACTTT TRBV25-1 NA TRBD1 TRBJ1-6
CASSPTQTEAFF TGTGCCAGCAGCCCCACGCAGACTGAAGCTTTCTTT TRBV6-5 NA NA TRBJ1-1